One sample yielded the 26 T cell receptor beta chains listed below, sequenced in a study of T-cell reconstitution after alpha-beta-depleted transplantation in children. Unique molecular identifiers featured in how the TCRbeta library was prepared. TCRdb re-derived calls from the PCR reads in MiXCR, one entry per CDR3 protein. The data contain roughly 590,000 distinct CDR3 sequences, 15% to 20% of them singletons. Source: PBMCs from the stem cell graft donor, taken from the stem cell graft. The receptors here all came from a human donor who donated a stem cell graft to a child with acute myeloid leukemia.

This clonotype was detected a few times. The genes are TRBV7-9 and TRBJ1-3; D is perhaps TRBD1 (6 bases). V lost 5 bases, J lost 1 base, and 15 bases lay in between. There are 16 residues in the CDR3. In germline, CDR1 is SEHNR, CDR2 FQNEAQ (reference sequence). CDR3 sequence reads: CASSPPYRESGNTIYF. CDR3 DNA: TGTGCCAGCAGCCCACCCTACAGGGAGTCTGGAAACACCATATATTTT. The full variable domain, rest sourced from reference TRBV7-9 and TRBJ1-3, is DTGVSQNPRHKITKRGQNVTFRCDPISEHNRLYWYRQTLGQGPEFLTYFQNEAQLEKSRLLSDRFSAERPKGSFSTLEIQRTEQGDSAMYLCASSPPYRESGNTIYFGEGSWLTVV.

The V gene is TRBV30, the J gene TRBJ2-3; D remains unclear. Trimming pared 2 bases from V and 5 bases from J, leaving 8 bases between. Germline CDR1 is GTSNPN and CDR2 is SVGIG (reference sequence). CDR3 length equals 12 residues. CDR3 DNA: TGTGCCTGGAGTTTTGAACTAGATACGCAGTATTTT. Amino acids: CAWSFELDTQYF.

Concerning this clonotype: This may be a read error, as it is one base from a much larger clone. The chain links TRBV25-1 to TRBJ2-6; no clear D. The germline V gene has CDR1 MGHDK and CDR2 SYGVNS. The CDR3 extends over 17 amino acids. The CDR3 DNA follows: TGTGCCAGCAGTGAACCCTCCGACGACTCTGTGGCCAACGTCCTGACTTTC. It translates to CASSEPSDDSVANVLTF.

This clonotype was counted at least ten times. This chain joins TRBV28 and TRBJ2-7; tentatively, D is TRBD1 (6 bases). In germline, CDR1 is MDHEN, CDR2 SYDVKM. This CDR3 has 14 residues. CDR3 DNA: TGTGCCAGTAGTTTATCAGGGACATCCTACGAGCAGTACGTC. Its protein product is CASSLSGTSYEQYV.

This clonotype has only a few counts. This sequence joins TRBV12-3 or TRBV12-4 and TRBJ1-2; no clear D. The V gene lost 3 bases and the J gene lost 3 bases, with 11 bases spanning the gap. This CDR3 spans 14 amino acids. The CDR3 sequence: CASSFSLIHYGYTF. CDR3 nucleotide sequence: TGTGCCAGCAGTTTCTCCCTCATACACTATGGCTACACCTTC.

This clonotype showed up many times. V gene TRBV15 combines with J gene TRBJ1-5; D ambiguous. The CDR3 runs 14 residues. V was trimmed by 0 bases and J by 3 bases, leaving 6 bases between them. The germline V gene encodes CDR1 LNHNV and CDR2 YYDKDF (reference sequence). The CDR3 bases are TGTGCCACCAGCAGAGAACGGGTCAATCAGCCCCAGCATTTT. Amino acid sequence: CATSRERVNQPQHF.

This clonotype was detected ten times or more. The V gene is TRBV13, the J gene TRBJ2-7; D may be TRBD1 (6 bases). The CDR3 is made up of 15 amino acids. Trimming pared 2 bases from V and 3 bases from J, leaving 14 bases between. Germline CDR1 is PRHDT and CDR2 is FYEKMQ (reference sequence). The CDR3 nucleotides read TGTGCCAGCAGCTTACTCCGGGACACCCACTACGAGCAGTACTTC. Translating it yields CASSLLRDTHYEQYF. The full variable domain, rest sourced from reference TRBV13 and TRBJ2-7, is AAGVIQSPRHLIKEKRETATLKCYPIPRHDTVYWYQQGPGQDPQFLISFYEKMQSDKGSIPDRFSAQQFSDYHSELNMSSLELGDSALYFCASSLLRDTHYEQYFGPGTRLTVT.

The table lists this clonotype with many counts. The V and J genes are TRBV5-1 and TRBJ2-1, with D possibly TRBD1 on 6 matching bases. This CDR3 has 14 amino acids. V shed 5 bases and J shed 9 bases, with 18 bases lying between them. Looked up from germline, CDR1 is SGHRS and CDR2 is YFSETQ. The CDR3 nucleotides are TGCGCCAGCAGTGGAACAGGGCCTACGCCTGAGCAGTTCTTC. Translating it yields CASSGTGPTPEQFF.

This clonotype came up many times. The chain is built from TRBV6-4 and TRBJ2-3; 13 bases fit TRBD2. Germline-derived CDR1 and CDR2 are MRHNA and SNTAGT. V shed 5 bases, J shed 4 bases, and the junction held 6 bases outside the gene matches. The CDR3 consists of 16 residues. For the CDR3, the DNA is TGTGCCAGCAGTACTAGCGGGGGGGCCGGAGCAGATACGCAGTATTTT. Translating it yields CASSTSGGAGADTQYF.

This clonotype was observed a handful of times. The chain combines TRBV12-3 or TRBV12-4 with TRBJ2-1; 7 positions agree with TRBD2. Unmatched junction bases numbered 9, after V lost 5 bases and J lost 2 bases. CDR3 length equals 16 residues. The CDR3 DNA reads as TGTGCCAGCAGTCGCGCGACTAGCCAGGCCTACAATGAGCAGTTCTTC. This translates into CASSRATSQAYNEQFF.

This clonotype was observed at least ten times. The DNA of the CDR3 is TGTGCCAGCAGTTTCTCCGGCACCGGGGAGCTGTTTTTT. It codes for CASSFSGTGELFF. The genes are TRBV12-3 or TRBV12-4 and TRBJ2-2; no clear D. The V gene lost 3 bases and the J gene lost 4 bases, with 6 bases spanning the gap. The CDR3 is made up of 13 amino acids.

V and J are TRBV9 and TRBJ2-3, with 10 positions matching TRBD2. J was trimmed by 7 bases and V by 0 bases; bases with no gene match: 11. Per the germline V gene, CDR1 is SGDLS and CDR2 is YYNGEE. The CDR3 has 17 amino acids. CDR3 bases: TGTGCCAGCAGCGTAGTGTCTAGCGGGGGTACCCTCCATACGCAGTATTTT. It is translated as CASSVVSSGGTLHTQYF. Drawing the rest from reference TRBV9 and TRBJ2-3, the complete variable domain is DSGVTQTPKHLITATGQRVTLRCSPRSGDLSVYWYQQSLDQGLQFLIQYYNGEERAKGNILERFSAQQFPDLHSELNLSSLELGDSALYFCASSVVSSGGTLHTQYFGPGTRLTVL.

The gene calls are TRBV7-9 and TRBJ2-3; 9 bases are a match to TRBD2. This CDR3 region has 16 residues. Germline loops: CDR1 SEHNR, CDR2 FQNEAQ (reference sequence). The trim removed 3 bases at V and 4 bases at J, leaving 8 bases unmatched. In nucleotides, the CDR3 is TGTGCCAGCAGCTTGGAGCGGGGGGCCAGGTCAGATACGCAGTATTTT. This translates into CASSLERGARSDTQYF. The full variable domain, completed using reference TRBV7-9 and TRBJ2-3, is DTGVSQNPRHKITKRGQNVTFRCDPISEHNRLYWYRQTLGQGPEFLTYFQNEAQLEKSRLLSDRFSAERPKGSFSTLEIQRTEQGDSAMYLCASSLERGARSDTQYFGPGTRLTVL.

This clonotype was counted ten times or more. This chain links TRBV20-1 with TRBJ2-1, with 12 bases matching TRBD2. V was clipped by 2 bases and J by 7 bases; unmatched bases: 0. The CDR3 length is 13 residues. CDR1 and CDR2 from the germline V gene are DFQATT and SNEGSKA (reference sequence). CDR3 nucleotides: TGCAGTGCTAGACTAGCGGGGGGGAATGAGCAGTTCTTC. This translates into CSARLAGGNEQFF.

This clonotype was seen more than once but under ten times. The chain uses TRBV20-1 and TRBJ2-3; 12 bases agree with TRBD2. The CDR3 is made up of 14 amino acids. V lost 8 bases, J lost 4 bases, and 7 bases stayed unmatched. Germline CDR1 and CDR2: DFQATT and SNEGSKA (reference sequence). For the CDR3, the DNA is TGCAGTTCACTAGCGGGGGGTGCCCCAGATACGCAGTATTTT. The encoded protein is CSSLAGGAPDTQYF.

This clonotype was counted ten times or more. This rearrangement joins TRBV20-1 to TRBJ2-2; D perhaps matches TRBD1 (5 bases). V shed 1 base and J shed 1 base, with 13 bases lying between them. The CDR3 length is 16 residues. Germline loops: CDR1 DFQATT, CDR2 SNEGSKA (reference sequence). As DNA, the CDR3 is TGCAGTGCTAGAGTTCGCAGGGCCAAGAACACCGGGGAGCTGTTTTTT. Its protein product is CSARVRRAKNTGELFF.

This clonotype came up many times. The chain joins TRBV29-1 to TRBJ1-2; 8 nucleotides line up with TRBD1. V was pared by 0 bases and J by 0 bases, with 9 bases of the junction left unmatched. The germline CDR1 and CDR2 sequences are SQVTM and ANQGSEA. The CDR3 covers 17 residues. The DNA for the CDR3 is TGCAGCGTTGAAGAGTGGGTCTCGGACAGGGCTAACTATGGCTACACCTTC. Its translation is CSVEEWVSDRANYGYTF.

In this sample, this clonotype turned up many times. This sequence joins TRBV2 and TRBJ2-3; no reliable D call. The V gene's germline CDR1 is SNHLY and CDR2 FYNNEI. CDR3 size: 12 residues. Deletions cut 8 bases from V and 2 bases from J, with 8 bases between. The CDR3 here is CASRQFTDTQYF. DNA of the CDR3: TGTGCCAGCCGGCAGTTCACAGATACGCAGTATTTT.

In this sample, this clonotype turned up many times. The V call is TRBV20-1, the J call TRBJ2-7; 8 nucleotides agree with TRBD2. V gave up 3 bases and J gave up 7 bases; unmatched junction bases: 11. Looked up from germline, CDR1 is DFQATT and CDR2 is SNEGSKA (reference sequence). The CDR3 spans 14 residues. This chain's CDR3 is CSASLDGGAREQYF. CDR3 bases: TGCAGTGCTAGTTTAGACGGGGGGGCTAGGGAGCAGTACTTC.

The table lists this clonotype with a few counts. The chain joins TRBV5-1 to TRBJ2-1, with 7 bases fitting TRBD2. This CDR3 is 15 amino acids long. Germline values: CDR1 SGHRS, CDR2 YFSETQ. V shed 5 bases and J 0 bases; nucleotides not matched to a gene: 5. This CDR3 reads CASRQSGASYNEQFF. The CDR3 coding sequence is TGCGCCAGCAGACAAAGCGGGGCCTCCTACAATGAGCAGTTCTTC.

This chain links TRBV20-1 with TRBJ1-4, with a tentative D call TRBD1 (5 bases). The germline gives CDR1 DFQATT, CDR2 SNEGSKA (reference sequence). The CDR3 sequence is 15 residues long. V was shortened by 6 bases and J by 5 bases, with 19 bases between the two germline ends. Written as DNA, the CDR3 is TGCAGTGCCCCGTCCTATCCGGGGCTAAATGAAAAACTGTTTTTT. This sequence encodes CSAPSYPGLNEKLFF.

The J gene is TRBJ2-5, the V gene TRBV12-3 or TRBV12-4; the match to TRBD2 covers 7 bases. The CDR3 covers 14 residues. V was clipped by 7 bases and J by 0 bases; unmatched bases: 5. For the CDR3, the DNA is TGTGCCAGCACCTTGGGGGGGTACCAAGAGACCCAGTACTTC. It translates to CASTLGGYQETQYF.

The chain recombines TRBV10-3 with TRBJ2-2; 8 positions match TRBD1. The CDR3 totals 14 residues. Germline V gene data show CDR1 as ENHRY and CDR2 as SYGVKD. The V segment lost 6 bases and the J segment 4 bases; nucleotides outside the gene matches: 4. This chain's CDR3 is CAIRGTGLTGELFF. The CDR3 DNA follows: TGTGCCATCAGGGGGACAGGTCTCACCGGGGAGCTGTTTTTT.

This clonotype was recorded a few times. The genes are TRBV1 and TRBJ2-5. TRBV1 counts as a pseudogene. The CDR3 contains 12 residues. This CDR3 reads CTSSGRWKTQYF. CDR3 DNA: TGCACCAGCAGCGGCAGGTGGAAGACCCAGTACTTC.

There are a few counts of this clonotype. CDR3 residues: CASNTQGTLGYNEQFF. As DNA, the CDR3 is TGTGCCAGCAACACACAGGGGACGCTGGGTTACAATGAGCAGTTCTTC. The rearrangement uses TRBV11-1 and TRBJ2-1; 7 bases are shared with TRBD1. CDR3 length: 16 amino acids. V trimming: 7 bases; J trimming: 4 bases; junction bases outside the gene matches: 13. CDR1 and CDR2 (germline): SGHAT, FQDESV (reference sequence).

This clonotype was picked up a small number of times. The genes are TRBV12-3 or TRBV12-4 and TRBJ2-2; D remains unclear. Between the trimmed V and J ends, which lost 6 bases and 7 bases, there was a span of 12 bases. CDR3 length: 13 amino acids. The CDR3: CASRADKSGELFF. The CDR3 coding sequence is TGTGCCAGCAGAGCCGACAAGAGCGGGGAGCTGTTTTTT.